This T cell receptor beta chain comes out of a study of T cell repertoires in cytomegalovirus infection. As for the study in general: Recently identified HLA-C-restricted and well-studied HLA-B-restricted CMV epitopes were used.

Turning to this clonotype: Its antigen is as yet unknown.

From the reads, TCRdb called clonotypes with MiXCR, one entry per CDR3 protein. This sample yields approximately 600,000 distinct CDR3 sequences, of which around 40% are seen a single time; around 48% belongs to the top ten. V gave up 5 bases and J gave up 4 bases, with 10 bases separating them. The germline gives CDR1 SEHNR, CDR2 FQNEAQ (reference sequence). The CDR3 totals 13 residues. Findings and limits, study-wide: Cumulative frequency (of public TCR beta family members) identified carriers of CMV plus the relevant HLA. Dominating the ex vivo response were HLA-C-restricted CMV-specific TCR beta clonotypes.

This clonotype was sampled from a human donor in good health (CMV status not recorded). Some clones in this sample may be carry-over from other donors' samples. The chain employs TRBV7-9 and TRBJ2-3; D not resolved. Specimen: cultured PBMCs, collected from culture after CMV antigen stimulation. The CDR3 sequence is CASSRRPADTQYF. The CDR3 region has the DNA TGTGCCAGCAGCCGCAGACCCGCAGATACGCAGTATTTT.